A selection of T cell receptor beta chains follows, all from one sample in a study of T cell clones after liver transplantation. Libraries were prepared by immunoSEQ multiplex PCR; TCRdb keeps only in-frame clonotypes and omits some of them. The sample lists some 15,000 clones; about 93% were seen once. Sequencing was performed on CD8+ T cells from blood, taken before liver transplant. All receptors derive from a human donor who received a liver transplant. Each CDR3 is given with its conserved first and last residue. D genes are given only for firm matches. Expanded clones get a size class; other rows say once, few or many, or leave the size out.

CDR3nt | CDR3aa | v_gene | abundance | d_gene | j_gene
TGTGCCAGCAGCCAACCTCCCATACAGGGGAACCCCTACGAGCAGTACTTC | CASSQPPIQGNPYEQYF | TRBV28 | . | TRBD1 | TRBJ2-7
TGTGCCAGCAGCTACCCGACTAGCGGCCTGGGAGAGCAGTACTTC | CASSYPTSGLGEQYF | TRBV7-2 | . | TRBD2 | TRBJ2-7
TGTGCCAGCAGCAAACGGGGGATTCAAACTAATGAAAAACTGTTTTTT | CASSKRGIQTNEKLFF | TRBV21-1 | . | . | TRBJ1-4
TGTGCCAGCAGTCACCTATGGGACAGGGGGTCTGGCTATGGCTACACCTTC | CASSHLWDRGSGYGYTF | TRBV28 | . | TRBD1 | TRBJ1-2
TGTGCCAGCAGTTTGGACAGGGGGGGTAGAGAGACCCAGTACTTC | CASSLDRGGRETQYF | TRBV27 | . | TRBD1 | TRBJ2-5
TGTGCCAGCAGCCCTGGGGGGACAGGGGGTATTTACGAGCAGTACTTC | CASSPGGTGGIYEQYF | TRBV9 | . | TRBD1 | TRBJ2-7
TGTGCCAGCAGCTTGGGTGGGATCGTCACTGAAGCTTTCTTT | CASSLGGIVTEAFF | TRBV11-2 | . | . | TRBJ1-1
TGTGCCAGCAGCTTAGGACCCAACTACGAGCAGTACTTC | CASSLGPNYEQYF | TRBV7-3 | once | . | TRBJ2-7
TGTGCCAGCAGTTCCTTCCAGGGTTCCTACGAGCAGTACTTC | CASSSFQGSYEQYF | TRBV27 | . | . | TRBJ2-7
TGTGCCAGTAGTATAAGGGACAGGGGTCAGCCCCAGCATTTT | CASSIRDRGQPQHF | TRBV19 | . | TRBD1 | TRBJ1-5
TGTGCCAGCAGCGTATGGGGAGGGGAGACCCAGTACTTC | CASSVWGGETQYF | TRBV9 | . | TRBD2 | TRBJ2-5
TGTGCCAGCAGCCAAGATTCCAAGGGGCCGGGGGAGACCCAGTACTTC | CASSQDSKGPGETQYF | TRBV4-2 | . | . | TRBJ2-5
TGTGCCAGCAGTGAGGGGAGGGGTTCCTACAATGAGCAGTTCTTC | CASSEGRGSYNEQFF | TRBV6-1 | once | TRBD2 | TRBJ2-1
TGTGCCAGCAGCTTAGGGGCGGGGCTGGAGACCCAGTACTTC | CASSLGAGLETQYF | TRBV11-2 | once | . | TRBJ2-5
TGCGCCAGCTGGGGACAGGATTACGAGCAGTACTTC | CASWGQDYEQYF | TRBV10-2 | . | TRBD1 | TRBJ2-7
TGTGCCAGCAGCTTGAGGGGGTTCGAAGGCTACACCTTC | CASSLRGFEGYTF | TRBV5-4 | . | . | TRBJ1-2